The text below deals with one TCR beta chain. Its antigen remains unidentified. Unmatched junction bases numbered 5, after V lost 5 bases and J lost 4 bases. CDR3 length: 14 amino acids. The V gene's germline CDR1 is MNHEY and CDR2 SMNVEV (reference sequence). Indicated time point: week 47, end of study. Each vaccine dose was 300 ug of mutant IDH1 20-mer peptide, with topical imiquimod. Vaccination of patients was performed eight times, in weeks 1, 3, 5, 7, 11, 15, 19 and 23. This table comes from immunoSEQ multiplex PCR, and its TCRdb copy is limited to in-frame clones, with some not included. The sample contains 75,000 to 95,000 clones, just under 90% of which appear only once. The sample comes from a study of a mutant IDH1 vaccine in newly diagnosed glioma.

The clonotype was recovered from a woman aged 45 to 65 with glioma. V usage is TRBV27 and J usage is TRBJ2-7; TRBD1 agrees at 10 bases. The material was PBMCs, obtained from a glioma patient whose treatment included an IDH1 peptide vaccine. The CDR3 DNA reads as TGTGCCAGCAGTATCGACAGGGGGCAATACGAGCAGTACTTC. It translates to CASSIDRGQYEQYF.